This T cell receptor beta chain was captured in a study of Ad26.COV2.S vaccination and SARS-CoV-2 variants. Study-level information: Ad26.COV2.S, an intramuscular injection, was given once or twice 56 days apart. General study results and limits: Vaccinees showed greater spike-specific TCR breadth than placebo recipients.

This clone was observed a few times. Its specificity is not known. The table came from immunoSEQ multiplex PCR; TCRdb's copy has only in-frame clones and leaves some out. The sample includes about 220,000 clones, 70% to 90% of them seen just once. The CDR3 is 13 residues long. Trimming removed 3 bases from V and 5 bases from J, with 10 bases in between. Noted treatment: over 15 received Ad26.COV2.S at low or high dose, single or two shots; roughly 5 received placebo; per-sample allocation not given. Collection of samples fell on day 63 after the first vaccine or placebo injection. The source was peripheral blood, collected in a trial of Ad26.COV2.S vaccine versus placebo. The genes are TRBV12-3 or TRBV12-4 and TRBJ1-1; no clear D. The sequence was obtained from a person between 18 and 59 years old who received the Ad26.COV2.S COVID-19 vaccine or a placebo. The CDR3, as DNA: TGTGCCAGCAGTTTTGGGGAGCGAACTGAAGCTTTCTTT. Translated, it gives CASSFGERTEAFF.